A single TCR beta chain is shown here with its context. The table came from immunoSEQ multiplex PCR; TCRdb's copy has only in-frame clones and leaves some out. The sample has more than 95,000 clones; just under 80% are singletons. Germline CDR1 SNHLY, CDR2 FYNNEI. This CDR3 contains 15 residues. V shed 5 bases and J 3 bases; nucleotides not matched to a gene: 4. The data belong to a study of blood T cell repertoires in COVID-19. This receptor was identified in a human donor in a cohort sampled during active COVID-19. The sample comprised peripheral blood. The rearrangement uses TRBV2 and TRBJ2-2, with 9 bases aligning to TRBD1. DNA of the CDR3: TGTGCCAGCAGTTTGGGACAGGGACACACCGGGGAGCTGTTTTTT. Encoded protein: CASSLGQGHTGELFF.